A selection of T cell receptor beta chains follows, all from one sample in a study of cytomegalovirus exposure and HLA in healthy donors. Generated by immunoSEQ multiplex PCR, the TCRdb table keeps only in-frame clones and is missing some. The data show roughly 110,000 clones, roughly 82% seen once. Material for sequencing was PBMCs. The receptors come from a man aged 35-49 years in good health and CMV-seropositive. The CDR3 runs from the conserved cysteine through the conserved F or W. D genes are given only for firm matches. A clone size is listed for some rows: how often the clone was seen (once, few, many), or a class if it is expanded.

j_call v_call d_call clone_size cdr3_nt cdr3_aa
TRBJ2-7 TRBV7-6 NA NA TGTGCCAGCAGCTCTGGACATTACGAGCAGTACTTC CASSSGHYEQYF
TRBJ1-5 TRBV27 NA NA TGTGCCAGCAGTTCGAAATTTCAGGGAAATCAGCCCCAGCATTTT CASSSKFQGNQPQHF
TRBJ2-1 TRBV5-1 TRBD2 NA TGCGCCAGCACCTCAGGTAGCGGGTCCAATGAGCAGTTCTTC CASTSGSGSNEQFF
TRBJ1-6 TRBV25-1 NA NA TGTGCCAGCAGTGAATCGGGTGGGGCGCATTCACCCCTCCACTTT CASSESGGAHSPLHF
TRBJ2-3 TRBV7-9 TRBD2 NA TGTTCCAGCAGCTTAGACGGTCCGGGACTAGCGAAACGGTATTTT CSSSLDGPGLAKRYF
TRBJ1-2 TRBV6-1 NA NA TGTGCCAGCAGTTCCGCCGGGCGGGCTGGAGGCTACACCTTC CASSSAGRAGGYTF
TRBJ2-7 TRBV6-5 NA NA TGTGCCAGCAGTTCGTTAGCCGGCATATTGACCTACGAGCAGTACTTC CASSSLAGILTYEQYF
TRBJ1-4 TRBV27 TRBD1 NA TGTGCCAGCAGTTTGCTCCCAGGACAGGGGCAAGGTGAAAAACTGTTTTTT CASSLLPGQGQGEKLFF
TRBJ2-2 TRBV5-6 NA NA TGTGCCAGCAGCTTGGCCGGGTTTTACACCGGGGAGCTGTTTTTT CASSLAGFYTGELFF
TRBJ2-5 TRBV7-6 TRBD2 NA TGTGCCAGCAGTTTTAGCGGGGGCCCGTCCCTCCAAGAGACCCAGTACTTC CASSFSGGPSLQETQYF
TRBJ1-1 TRBV18 NA NA TGTGCCAGCTCCCGGCGGTCAAACACTGAAGCTTTCTTT CASSRRSNTEAFF
TRBJ1-4 TRBV27 NA NA TGTGCCAGCAGGGCTCAAGTTGCAACTAATGAAAAACTGTTTTTT CASRAQVATNEKLFF
TRBJ1-5 TRBV10-2 NA NA TGCGCCAGCAGTGAGGGGTGGGAGCGGCCCCAGCATTTT CASSEGWERPQHF
TRBJ2-7 TRBV19 NA NA TGTGCCAGTAGTAAACCAGGTGGGGGCAGGTCAAGCTACGAGCAGTACTTC CASSKPGGGRSSYEQYF
TRBJ1-1 TRBV7-2 TRBD1 NA TGTGCCAGCAGCCTTACAGGGGTCAACACTGAAGCTTTCTTT CASSLTGVNTEAFF
TRBJ2-1 TRBV19 NA NA TGTGCCAGTAGTCAGGCGCGGGGCCTAGGGAATGAGCAGTTCTTC CASSQARGLGNEQFF
TRBJ1-1 TRBV5-3 NA NA TGTGCCAGAAGCTTGGGTAGCCAGCTCAACACTGAAGCTTTCTTT CARSLGSQLNTEAFF
TRBJ2-3 TRBV2 TRBD2 NA TGTGCCAGCAGGGCCGAGCGGGGCCAGGTAGATACGCAGTATTTT CASRAERGQVDTQYF
TRBJ1-4 TRBV6-1 TRBD1 NA TGTGCCAGCAGTGGGGACAGGCGCACAACTAATGAAAAACTGTTTTTT CASSGDRRTTNEKLFF
TRBJ2-6 TRBV6-1 NA NA TGTGCCAGCAGTGCCGAGAGGGCCCCTAGCTCTGGGGCCAACGTCCTGACTTTC CASSAERAPSSGANVLTF
TRBJ1-3 TRBV28 NA NA TGTGCCAGCAGCTCCGGCAGGGTCTACCGACGGGACACCATATATTTT CASSSGRVYRRDTIYF
TRBJ1-5 TRBV13 NA NA TGTGCCAGCAGCTTCCGTGCAGCGAGAGGTCAGCCCCAGCATTTT CASSFRAARGQPQHF
TRBJ1-6 TRBV7-9 NA NA TGTGCCAGCAGCTCGGAACAGGGCCCTAGAAATTCACCCCTCCACTTT CASSSEQGPRNSPLHF
TRBJ1-1 TRBV18 TRBD1 NA TGTGCCAGCTCACGGGACAGGGGAGATACTGAAGCTTTCTTT CASSRDRGDTEAFF
TRBJ1-4 TRBV7-6 TRBD1 NA TGTGCCAGCAGATTTACAGGGGGGAAACTGTTTTTT CASRFTGGKLFF
TRBJ1-1 TRBV7-9 TRBD1 NA TGTGCCAGCAGCTTAGACAGGGGGGAGGCTGAAGCTTTCTTT CASSLDRGEAEAFF
TRBJ2-3 TRBV5-1 TRBD2 NA TGCGCCAGCACCCGACTAGCGGGGGGCGGAGATACGCAGTATTTT CASTRLAGGGDTQYF
TRBJ2-7 TRBV9 TRBD2 NA TGTGCCAGCAGCCGGGGGGGCAACTCCTACGAGCAGTACTTC CASSRGGNSYEQYF
TRBJ1-5 TRBV6-6 TRBD1 NA TGTGCCAGCAAGGACAGGGCCGGTTTTAGCAATCAGCCCCAGCATTTT CASKDRAGFSNQPQHF
TRBJ2-7 TRBV9 TRBD1 NA TGTGCCAGCAGCTCGGGACAGGGCCTCGAGCAGTACTTC CASSSGQGLEQYF
TRBJ2-7 TRBV7-2 NA NA TGTGCCAGCAGCTTACCCCTCTACGAGCAGTACTTC CASSLPLYEQYF
TRBJ2-1 TRBV5-1 TRBD2 NA TGCGCCAGCAGTACTAGCGGGGGATACAATGAGCAGTTCTTC CASSTSGGYNEQFF
TRBJ2-2 TRBV25-1 NA few TGTGCCAGCAGTGAAGCTCCGAACAGGGAGAACACCGGGGAGCTGTTTTTT CASSEAPNRENTGELFF
TRBJ2-3 TRBV4-1 TRBD2 NA TGCGCCAGCAGCCCACCGGGCGGGGGGCGGAATACGCAGTATTTT CASSPPGGGRNTQYF
TRBJ1-1 TRBV2 NA NA TGTGCCAGCAGGGCAGAATACACTGAAGCTTTCTTT CASRAEYTEAFF
TRBJ2-3 TRBV7-2 NA NA TGTGCCAGCGCCATGGCGAGGAGCACAGATACGCAGTATTTT CASAMARSTDTQYF
TRBJ2-1 TRBV11-2 TRBD2 NA TGTGCCAGCAGCGCCCCTCCGGGCGGGGGGGCCATAAATGAGCAGTTCTTC CASSAPPGGGAINEQFF
TRBJ2-7 TRBV7-2 TRBD1 NA TGTGCCAGCAGCTCACAGGGGGCGGGGTACGAGCAGTACTTC CASSSQGAGYEQYF
TRBJ1-2 TRBV30 NA NA TGTGCCTGGAGTGAGGGGGCTAACTATGGCTACACCTTC CAWSEGANYGYTF
TRBJ2-1 TRBV7-2 TRBD1 once TGTGCCAGCAGCCCTCGAACGGACAGGGGGAGATTCTCCTACAATGAGCAGTTCTTC CASSPRTDRGRFSYNEQFF
TRBJ1-5 TRBV7-2 NA NA TGTGCCAGCAGCTTCCCAGGGGTACAACAGCCCCAGCATTTT CASSFPGVQQPQHF
TRBJ1-1 TRBV7-9 NA NA TGTTCCAGCACCCCCGTGAACACTGAAGCTTTCTTT CSSTPVNTEAFF
TRBJ1-1 TRBV7-2 NA NA TGTGCCAGCAGCGCCACGGTAGGGGTCGCTGAAGCTTTCTTT CASSATVGVAEAFF
TRBJ1-1 TRBV6-5 NA NA TGTGCCAGCAGTGGAGGGGCAGTCATGAACACTGAAGCTTTCTTT CASSGGAVMNTEAFF
TRBJ2-7 TRBV2 NA NA TGTGCCAGCAGTGGCCTGACAGGTTACTACGAGCAGTACTTC CASSGLTGYYEQYF
TRBJ1-1 TRBV19 TRBD1 NA TGTGCCAGTAGTATTCGCGGGACAGAGGGGCGTCGACGAACTTTTCGGACTGAAGCTTTCTTT CASSIRGTEGRRRTFRTEAFF
TRBJ2-7 TRBV2 TRBD1 few TGTGCCAGCAGTGAAAGTTTACAGGGGGCGAAGTACTTC CASSESLQGAKYF
TRBJ2-5 TRBV10-3 TRBD2 NA TGTGCCATCAGTGGACTAGCGGAGGCGGGGACCCAGTACTTC CAISGLAEAGTQYF
TRBJ1-4 TRBV5-1 TRBD1 NA TGCGCCAGCAGCTTGGGGGGGACAGGCACTGAAAAACTGTTTTTT CASSLGGTGTEKLFF
TRBJ1-1 TRBV6-1 TRBD1 NA TGTGCCAGCAGTGAACCTGGGACAGGGAACACTGAAGCTTTCTTT CASSEPGTGNTEAFF
TRBJ2-2 TRBV28 NA NA TGTGCCAGCAGTTCCTACTTAGCTGGGGAGCTGTTTTTT CASSSYLAGELFF
TRBJ1-4 TRBV7-8 NA once TGTGCCAGCAGCTTAGTACACAGGGTTAATGAAAAACTGTTTTTT CASSLVHRVNEKLFF
TRBJ1-6 TRBV5-1 TRBD1 NA TGCGCCAGCAGCTTCGGGACAGGTAACTCACCCCTCCACTTT CASSFGTGNSPLHF
TRBJ2-2 TRBV27 NA NA TGTGCCAGCAGTTTTAGCAGGGTGAACACCGGGGAGCTGTTTTTT CASSFSRVNTGELFF
TRBJ1-5 TRBV19 NA NA TGTGCCAGTAGTATAGATCGGACAGTCAGAAATCAGCCCCAGCATTTT CASSIDRTVRNQPQHF
TRBJ1-6 TRBV18 NA NA TGTGCCAGCTCACCATTTGATCGTGAGAATTCACCCCTCCACTTT CASSPFDRENSPLHF
TRBJ2-1 TRBV19 NA NA TGTGCCAGTGGGCGGGTGGAGGGGCCCTACAATGAGCAGTTCTTC CASGRVEGPYNEQFF
TRBJ2-7 TRBV7-3 NA few TGTGCCAGCACAAAGGGAGCGGAGCAGTACTTC CASTKGAEQYF
TRBJ2-7 TRBV4-1 NA NA TGCGCCAGCAGCCAAGGGAGTGCCCAGAGGAACGAGCAGTACTTC CASSQGSAQRNEQYF